The 3 T cell receptor beta chains reported below all come from one sample, sequenced in a study of T cell repertoires in cytomegalovirus infection. These receptors are not linked to any known antigen. TCRdb independently ran MiXCR on the reads; one entry per CDR3 protein. The table records approximately 990,000 distinct CDR3 sequences, less than 35% of them present only once. This material consisted of cultured CD8+ T cells from PBMCs, taken from culture after CMV antigen stimulation. The receptor source for this set is a human donor in good health (CMV status not recorded). Some clones in this sample may be carry-over from other donors' samples.

This clonotype was observed many times. V is TRBV27 and J is TRBJ1-5; TRBD1 aligns across 7 bases. The CDR3 runs to 15 residues. Germline V lookup: CDR1 MNHEY, CDR2 SMNVEV (reference sequence). V lost 6 bases and J lost 0; bases outside the gene matches: 5. CDR3 DNA sequence: TGTGCCAGCAGAAGACAGGGCGATAGCAATCAGCCCCAGCATTTT. This sequence encodes CASRRQGDSNQPQHF.

The rearrangement links TRBV6-6 to TRBJ1-2; 7 bases align to TRBD1. The V gene end was trimmed by 2 bases and the J gene end by 5 bases; junction bases not matched to a gene: 23. CDR3 length: 20 amino acids. Germline V lookup: CDR1 MNHNY, CDR2 SVGAGI (reference sequence). Here the CDR3 reads CASSYRRGYRDRGPLYGYTF. The CDR3 DNA sequence: TGTGCCAGCAGTTACCGGAGGGGATACCGGGACAGAGGACCTTTATATGGCTACACCTTC.

The chain joins TRBV24-1 to TRBJ1-5, with D maybe TRBD1 (6 bases). Germline CDR1 KGHDR, CDR2 SFDVKD. This CDR3 spans 17 amino acids. V was shortened by 5 bases and J by 1 base, with 17 bases between the two germline ends. In DNA, the CDR3 is TGTGCCACCAGTGGGCCCAGGGGCATGTCCAGCAATCAGCCCCAGCATTTT. It translates to CATSGPRGMSSNQPQHF.